This T cell receptor beta chain emerged from a study of blood T cell repertoires in COVID-19. Overall study context: The samples span acute and convalescent COVID-19 from the United States, Italy and Spain. The analysed material was cDNA or gDNA that came from T cells, B-cell-depleted T cells, or PBMCs.

The CDR3 length is 16 residues. CDR1 is SGHRS and CDR2 is YFSETQ in the germline V gene. Trimming at V came to 4 bases and at J to 7 bases, leaving 10 bases not matched to a gene. Clones were sequenced by immunoSEQ multiplex PCR, and TCRdb holds only the in-frame ones, with some missing. The table includes some 260,000 clones, roughly 90% detected once. The sequenced material came from peripheral blood. This chain links TRBV5-1 with TRBJ2-1; 11 nucleotides align to TRBD2. The origin of this receptor is a woman in her 30s with acute or convalescent COVID-19. CDR3 residues: CASSLEGLAALNEQFF. The CDR3 nucleotides are TGCGCCAGCAGCCTAGAGGGACTAGCGGCCTTAAATGAGCAGTTCTTC.